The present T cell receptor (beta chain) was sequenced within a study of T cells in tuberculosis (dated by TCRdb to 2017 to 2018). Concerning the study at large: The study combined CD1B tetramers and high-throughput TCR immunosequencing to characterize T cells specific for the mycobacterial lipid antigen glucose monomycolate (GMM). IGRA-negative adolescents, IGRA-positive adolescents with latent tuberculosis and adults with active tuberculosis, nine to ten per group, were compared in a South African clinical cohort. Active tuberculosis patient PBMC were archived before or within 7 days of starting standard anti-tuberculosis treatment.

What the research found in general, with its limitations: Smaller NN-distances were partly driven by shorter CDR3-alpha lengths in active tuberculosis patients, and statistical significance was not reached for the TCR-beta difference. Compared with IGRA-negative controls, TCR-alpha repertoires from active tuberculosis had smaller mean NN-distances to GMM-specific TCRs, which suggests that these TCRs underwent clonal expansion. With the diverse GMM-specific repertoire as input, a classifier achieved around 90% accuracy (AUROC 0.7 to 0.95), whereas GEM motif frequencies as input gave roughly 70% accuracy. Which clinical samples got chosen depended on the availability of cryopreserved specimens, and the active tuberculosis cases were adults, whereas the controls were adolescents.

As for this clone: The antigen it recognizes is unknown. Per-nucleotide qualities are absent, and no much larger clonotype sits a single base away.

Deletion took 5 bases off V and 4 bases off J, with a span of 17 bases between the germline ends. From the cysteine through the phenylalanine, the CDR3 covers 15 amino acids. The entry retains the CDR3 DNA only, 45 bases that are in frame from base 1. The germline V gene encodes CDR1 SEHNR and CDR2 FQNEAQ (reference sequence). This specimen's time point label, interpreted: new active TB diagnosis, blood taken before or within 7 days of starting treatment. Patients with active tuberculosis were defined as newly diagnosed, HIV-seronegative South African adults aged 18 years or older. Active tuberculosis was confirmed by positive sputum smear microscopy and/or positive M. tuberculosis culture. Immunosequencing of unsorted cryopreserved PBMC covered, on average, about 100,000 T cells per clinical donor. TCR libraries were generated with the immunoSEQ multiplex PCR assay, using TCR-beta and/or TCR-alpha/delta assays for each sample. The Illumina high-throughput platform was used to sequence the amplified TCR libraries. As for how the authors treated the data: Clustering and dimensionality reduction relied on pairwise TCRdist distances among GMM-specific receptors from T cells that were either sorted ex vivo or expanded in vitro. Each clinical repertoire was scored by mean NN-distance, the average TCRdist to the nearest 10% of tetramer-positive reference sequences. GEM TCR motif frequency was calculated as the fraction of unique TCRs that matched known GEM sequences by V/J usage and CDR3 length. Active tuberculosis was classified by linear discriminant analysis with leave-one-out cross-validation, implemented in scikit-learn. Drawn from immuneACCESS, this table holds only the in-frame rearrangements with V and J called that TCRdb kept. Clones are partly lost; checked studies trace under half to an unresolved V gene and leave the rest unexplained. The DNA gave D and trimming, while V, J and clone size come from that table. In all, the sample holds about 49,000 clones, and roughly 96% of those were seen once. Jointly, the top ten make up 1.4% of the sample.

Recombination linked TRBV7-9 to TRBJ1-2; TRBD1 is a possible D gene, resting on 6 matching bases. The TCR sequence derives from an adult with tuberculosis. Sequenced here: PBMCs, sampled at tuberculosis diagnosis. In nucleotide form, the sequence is TGTGCCAGCAGCCAATTGCAAGGGGGTATCTATGGCTACACCTTC. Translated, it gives CASSQLQGGIYGYTF.